The entry below describes one TCR beta chain. Authors' processing steps: Counts of nucleated cells, estimated from reference gene primer amplification, were obtained. Here immunoSEQ multiplex PCR was the method, and the copy in TCRdb shows in-frame clones only, minus some. Clonal size and the V and J genes are those of that table, whereas D and trimming came from the DNA. This table has hundreds of thousands of clones, over 75% appearing once. The CDR3 runs to 13 residues. V shed 1 base and J shed 3 bases, with 9 bases lying between them. In germline, CDR1 is SQVTM, CDR2 ANQGSEA. The data belong to a study of blood T cell repertoires in COVID-19. About the research overall: Samples came from the United States, Italy and Spain, spanning acute and convalescent COVID-19. The cDNA or gDNA used as material had been derived from T cells, B-cell-depleted T cells, or PBMCs.

Sequenced input: peripheral blood. The receptor comes from a man aged 50-60 years with acute or convalescent COVID-19. The chain carries TRBV29-1 and TRBJ1-1; maybe TRBD1 (5 bases). CDR3 in amino acids: CSVEGRAHTEAFF. The CDR3 DNA reads TGCAGCGTTGAAGGCAGGGCGCACACTGAAGCTTTCTTT.